This TCR beta chain derives from a study of beta chain features in type 1 diabetes (dated by TCRdb to the late 2010s). General notes on the study: No differences in mean age, gender distribution, total cell number or subset yield were found between patients and healthy donors. A total of 107,917,701 sorted cells were examined across all samples, and a strong correlation was observed between cell number per subset and RNA yield. In the study, TCRB repertoires of sorted circulating CD4+ T cell subsets from recently diagnosed type 1 diabetes patients were compared with those of matched healthy donors. Regulatory and stem cell-like memory subsets were obtained from only 8 patients and roughly 8 healthy donors, while naive and central memory subsets were obtained from all 30 or so donors. The study at large found these results: A moderate but significant shortening of TCRB CDR3 length was observed in type 1 diabetes patients in all four CD4+ subsets. Fewer insertions and more nucleotide deletions at VDJ recombination sites were observed in patients with type 1 diabetes, implying thymic rearrangement abnormalities. Because the HLA sub-analyses included only small numbers of individuals, any influence of HLA type on TCRB rearrangement was left unresolved. PCR might favor shorter templates, but patient and control samples were amplified and corrected together, so any skew would affect both groups equally. Naive, central memory and regulatory TCRB repertoires appeared to be more alike among patients than among healthy donors. Because cDNA was sequenced instead of genomic DNA, activated cells with high expression could be over-represented, although the groups did not differ in activation or CD3 levels.

Concerning this clone itself: The antigen it binds to is not known. No base qualities exist here, and no much larger clone lies one base off it.

Each donor gave one peripheral blood draw, averaging roughly 120 mL, which was collected into heparinised tubes. A BD FACSAria II and a panel including CD45RO, CCR7, CD25, CD127, CD95 and CD27 were used to sort naive, central memory, regulatory and stem cell-like memory CD4+ T cells. Purity was above 98% for every sorted population. PBMCs were isolated right away by Lymphoprep density gradient centrifugation and were stained directly, without culture. So that batch effects would be minimized, each experiment stained and sorted samples in pairs, pairing one healthy donor with one patient. V is pruned by 5 bases and J by 7 bases, leaving 10 bases of the junction without a gene match. In the germline V gene (reference sequence), CDR1 corresponds to MNHEY and CDR2 to SMNVEV. The CDR3 starts with the cysteine, ends with the phenylalanine, and has 14 residues. CDR3 DNA is the only sequence kept; it has 42 bases, read in frame from the first base.

The entire amount of isolated RNA was reverse transcribed using the High Capacity cDNA Reverse Transcription Kit, so the sequenced TCRB transcripts were expressed ones. Naive, central memory and regulatory T cell samples underwent deep immunoSEQ sequencing, averaging around 4 million total reads per sample. Sorted cells were lysed in RLT buffer and RNA was extracted with DNase-treated RNeasy Micro or Mini kits, depending on cell number. To prevent cross-contamination, every cell subset was processed on its own, while patient and healthy donor samples were processed together. Using the immunoSEQ multiplex PCR, TCRB sequences were amplified from cDNA into 87-bp fragments spanning the CDR3 region. Sequencing of the amplicons was performed on the Illumina HiSeq platform. The study's processing was this. Synthetic template baselines were used to correct PCR bias computationally, reads within Hamming distance 2 were collapsed, and singletons that could not be merged were discarded. By aligning reads against IMGT, V, D and J genes, CDR3 length, and insertions or deletions at six rearrangement sites were assigned. Clonotype counts were normalized to sorted cell number within each subset before computing true diversity and Gini coefficients with the tcR R package. The overlap coefficient, calculated on TCRB nucleotide sequences, was used to quantify repertoire sharing. Out-of-frame TCRB sequences from naive cells were analyzed to stand in for the pre-selection repertoire. TCRdb obtained this table from immuneACCESS and retained in-frame rearrangements with V and J assigned. These tables miss some clones; where compared with another copy, unresolved V genes account for less than half of the shortfall, and the remainder is unexplained. V, J and clone size reflect that table, while D and trimming were determined from the DNA. The sample contains around 710,000 clones, 9.5% to 15% of them found a single time. The ten largest clones take up approximately 0.11% of the sample.

This receptor was obtained from a man younger than 45 with type 1 diabetes. Sequenced input: naive CD4+ T cells from blood. Per the publication, the cell subset or site label means: true naive CD4+ T cells. The chain joins TRBV27 to TRBJ1-2, and TRBD1 aligns with 7 junction nucleotides. The DNA reads as follows: TGTGCCAGCAGTACCGAAGGGGGCACCCCTGGCTACACCTTC. This translates into CASSTEGGTPGYTF.